This T cell receptor (beta chain) emerged from a study of tumor-infiltrating lymphocytes in primary liver carcinoma. Study background: Maximum tumor diameters ranged from about 4 to 10 cm, stage T1-T3 N0M0. The study obtained roughly 3.65 to 8 million productive TCRbeta reads per sample, similar across tissue types.

CDR3 size: 16 residues. Per the germline V gene, CDR1 is SGHNT and CDR2 is YENEEA. TCR beta cDNA was prepared out of roughly 490 ng total RNA by means of a constant-region primer. For TCR beta, libraries were produced by three nested multiplex PCR rounds using slightly modified ARM-PCR. The first two PCR rounds, approximately 10 cycles each, used TRBV1-TRBV30 forward primers and a C-beta reverse primer. Each CDR3 protein gets one entry after TCRdb re-called the multiplex PCR reads with MiXCR. The sample lists 300,000 to 400,000 distinct CDR3 sequences, 50% to 70% occurring once. Findings of the study overall: When set against blood, tumors had a significantly higher top-250-clone fraction (p = 0.039). Samples, which were bulk and unsorted, did not allow CD4+ and CD8+ repertoires to be compared.

About this clonotype itself: The target antigen is unknown. Germline and junction disagree at one end, which may indicate a read error.

For blood RNA, unsorted whole blood served as the source, and germline DNA was extracted too. This clonotype originated in a man aged 40-49 years with primary liver carcinoma and hepatitis B virus infection. This rearrangement joins TRBV11-3 to TRBJ2-5, with 12 bases fitting TRBD1. What was sequenced was peripheral blood. CDR3 sequence: CACSAGGTGGRETQYF. The DNA of the CDR3 is TGTGCCTGCAGCGCCGGAGGGACAGGGGGCCGAGAGACCCAGTACTTC.